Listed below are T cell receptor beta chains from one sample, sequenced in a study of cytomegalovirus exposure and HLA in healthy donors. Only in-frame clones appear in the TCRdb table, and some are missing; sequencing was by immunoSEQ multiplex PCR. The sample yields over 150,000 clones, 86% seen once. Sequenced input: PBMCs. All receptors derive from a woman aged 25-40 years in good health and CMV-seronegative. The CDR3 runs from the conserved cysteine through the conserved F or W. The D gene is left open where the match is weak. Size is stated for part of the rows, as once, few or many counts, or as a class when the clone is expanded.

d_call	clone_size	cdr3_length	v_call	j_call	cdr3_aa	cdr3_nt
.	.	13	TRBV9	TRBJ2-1	CASSVGSYNEQFF	TGTGCCAGCAGCGTAGGTTCCTACAATGAGCAGTTCTTC
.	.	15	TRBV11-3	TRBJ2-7	CASSPSAGASYEQYF	TGTGCCAGCAGCCCTTCGGCGGGGGCCTCCTACGAGCAGTACTTC
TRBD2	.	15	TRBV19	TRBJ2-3	CASSIPAGGTDTQYF	TGTGCCAGTAGTATCCCAGCGGGGGGCACAGATACGCAGTATTTT
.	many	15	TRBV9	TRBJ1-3	CASSPGGGQGNTIYF	TGTGCCAGCAGCCCCGGTGGGGGACAAGGAAACACCATATATTTT
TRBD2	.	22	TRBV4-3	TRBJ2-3	CASSLLGPHGGGRDPSTDTQYF	TGCGCCAGCAGCCTACTCGGTCCCCACGGGGGGGGACGAGACCCTTCCACAGATACGCAGTATTTT
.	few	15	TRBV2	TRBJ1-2	CASRDAGEGNYGYTF	TGTGCCAGCAGAGATGCGGGTGAGGGTAACTATGGCTACACCTTC
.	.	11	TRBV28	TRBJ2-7	CASSAKYEQYF	TGTGCCAGCAGCGCAAAATACGAGCAGTACTTC
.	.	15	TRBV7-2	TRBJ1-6	CASSIVRVLNSPLHF	TGTGCCAGCAGCATAGTCCGGGTCTTAAATTCACCCCTCCACTTT
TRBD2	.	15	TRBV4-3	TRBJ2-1	CASSQLGLAGREQFF	TGCGCCAGCAGCCAATTAGGACTAGCGGGAAGGGAGCAGTTCTTC
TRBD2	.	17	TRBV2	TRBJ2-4	CASSPTGTSGAKNIQYF	TGTGCCAGCAGTCCTACCGGGACTAGCGGAGCCAAAAACATTCAGTACTTC
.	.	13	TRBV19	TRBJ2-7	CASSMGQHYEQYF	TGTGCCAGTAGTATGGGACAACACTACGAGCAGTACTTC